Shown below are 9 T cell receptor beta chains from a single sample sequenced in a study of shared clonotypes between healthy human individuals. This table comes from immunoSEQ multiplex PCR, and its TCRdb copy is limited to in-frame clones, with some not included. The sample records approximately 2.3 million clones, approximately 95% being singletons. Sequenced sample: naive CD4+ T cells from PBMCs. Regarding subset: CD45RA+ positively selected. The origin of the receptors is a young man in good health. Some clones in this sample may be carry-over from other donors' samples.

CDR3 region: CASAPGGVAGGTNEQFF. The CDR3 nucleotides are TGTGCCAGCGCCCCCGGCGGTGTAGCGGGAGGGACGAATGAGCAGTTCTTC. The V and J genes are TRBV28 and TRBJ2-1, with 11 positions matching TRBD2. CDR3 size: 17 residues. The germline CDR1 and CDR2 sequences are MDHEN and SYDVKM. Trimming cost V 8 bases and J 7 bases; bases outside gene matches: 16.

This rearrangement joins TRBV28 to TRBJ2-7; 7 nucleotides line up with TRBD1. V gave up 6 bases and J gave up 6 bases; unmatched junction bases: 11. Germline V CDR1 and CDR2: MDHEN, SYDVKM. The CDR3 is 14 residues long. The CDR3 loop is CASRSTGASFEQYF. The CDR3 nucleotides are TGTGCCAGCAGAAGTACAGGGGCAAGTTTCGAGCAGTACTTC. Drawing the rest from reference TRBV28 and TRBJ2-7, the complete variable domain is DVKVTQSSRYLVKRTGEKVFLECVQDMDHENMFWYRQDPGLGLRLIYFSYDVKMKEKGDIPEGYSVSREKKERFSLILESASTNQTSMYLCASRSTGASFEQYFGPGTRLTVT.

The gene calls are TRBV21-1 and TRBJ2-7. TRBV21-1 is listed as a pseudogene. The CDR3 contains 17 residues. The CDR3 reads CASSKPCRTASSYEQYF. CDR3 coding DNA: TGTGCCAGCAGCAAACCTTGCCGGACCGCCAGCTCCTACGAGCAGTACTTC.

The CDR3 region is CASREGTGGWETQYF. DNA of the CDR3: TGCGCCAGCAGGGAGGGCACAGGGGGCTGGGAGACCCAGTACTTC. V is TRBV5-1 and J is TRBJ2-5, with TRBD1 matching over 9 bases. Looked up from germline, CDR1 is SGHRS and CDR2 is YFSETQ. The CDR3 extends over 15 amino acids. V lost 5 bases and J lost 5; bases outside the gene matches: 10.

The genes are TRBV5-4 and TRBJ1-4, with TRBD1 as a possible D gene (6 bases). The CDR3 spans 16 residues. Trimming left V 7 bases short and J 4 bases short, with 20 bases between. Germline V gene data show CDR1 as SGHNT and CDR2 as YYREEE (reference sequence). The CDR3 is CASGSMTTGRNEKLFF. CDR3 sequence (DNA): TGTGCCAGCGGGTCGATGACGACAGGTCGTAATGAAAAACTGTTTTTT.

The V gene is TRBV11-3, the J gene TRBJ2-3; 10 bases align to TRBD2. Trimming took 1 base from V and 0 from J; bases not matched to a gene: 4. Per germline, CDR1 SGHNT and CDR2 YENEEA. The CDR3 covers 17 residues. CDR3 DNA: TGTGCCAGCAGCTTAGGGACTAGCGGAACTAGCACAGATACGCAGTATTTT. Protein sequence: CASSLGTSGTSTDTQYF.

J is TRBJ1-1 and V is TRBV11-2; tentative D call: TRBD1 (6 bases). The CDR3 spans 14 residues. Germline V gene sequence: CDR1 SGHAT, CDR2 FQNNGV. V lost 7 bases to trimming and J lost 0 bases, with 12 bases between them. The CDR3 coding sequence is TGTGCCAGCAACCCAACAGGGATGAACACTGAAGCTTTCTTT. Its protein product is CASNPTGMNTEAFF. Drawing the rest from reference TRBV11-2 and TRBJ1-1, the complete variable domain is EAGVAQSPRYKIIEKRQSVAFWCNPISGHATLYWYQQILGQGPKLLIQFQNNGVVDDSQLPKDRFSAERLKGVDSTLKIQPAKLEDSAVYLCASNPTGMNTEAFFGQGTRLTVV.

The J gene is TRBJ1-1, the V gene TRBV5-1; 7 nucleotides match TRBD1. V was pared by 5 bases and J by 11 bases, with 9 bases of the junction left unmatched. The CDR3 spans 12 residues. Germline CDR1 reads SGHRS; CDR2 reads YFSETQ. CDR3 sequence reads: CASRYDREGAFF. As DNA, the CDR3 is TGCGCCAGCAGATACGACAGGGAGGGGGCTTTCTTT.

This chain connects TRBV4-1 to TRBJ2-3, with 8 bases fitting TRBD2. V lost 4 bases to trimming and J lost 3 bases; unmatched junction nucleotides: 6. From germline, CDR1 is MGHRA and CDR2 YSYEKL. The CDR3 is 15 amino acids. The CDR3 protein is CASSLVPSGTDTQYF. The DNA of the CDR3 is TGCGCCAGCAGCCTTGTACCTAGCGGGACAGATACGCAGTATTTT.